This T cell receptor (beta chain) is from a study of neurological immune-mediated disorders. Remarks on this clonotype: As yet, its antigen is unknown. One end of the junction fails to match germline, which may point to a read error.

CDR1 SGHRS and CDR2 YFSETQ come from the germline V gene. The CDR3 runs to 15 residues. Broader study findings: No sharing of CDR3 amino acid sequences was observed among expanded clones across subjects, suggesting private repertoires in all groups.

Time point indicated: longitudinal time-point 3. The authors made cDNA by 5'RACE with 10-nucleotide random UMIs. Every sequencing run generated over 160 million TCR-beta sequences from 15-18 subjects. MiXCR was run by TCRdb on the 5' RACE reads, yielding one entry per CDR3 protein. The sample includes 85,000 to 110,000 distinct CDR3 sequences, 10% to 11% of them seen just once. The receptor's source is a female donor with HTLV-1-associated myelopathy (HAM/TSP). This sequence joins TRBV5-1 and TRBJ2-5; 9 bases align to TRBD1. Source material: PBMCs. The CDR3 reads CANSLYGTGKETQYF. The CDR3 DNA sequence: TGCGCCAACAGCTTGTACGGGACAGGGAAAGAGACCCAGTACTTC.